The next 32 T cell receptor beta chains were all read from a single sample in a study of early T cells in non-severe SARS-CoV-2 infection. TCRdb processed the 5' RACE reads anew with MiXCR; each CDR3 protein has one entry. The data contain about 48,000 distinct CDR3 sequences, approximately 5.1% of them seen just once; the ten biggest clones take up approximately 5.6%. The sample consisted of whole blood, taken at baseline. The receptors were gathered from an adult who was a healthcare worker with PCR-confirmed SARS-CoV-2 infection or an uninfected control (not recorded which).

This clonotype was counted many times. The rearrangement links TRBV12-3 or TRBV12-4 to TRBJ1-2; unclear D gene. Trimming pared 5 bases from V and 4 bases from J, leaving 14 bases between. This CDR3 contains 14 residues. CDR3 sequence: CASSVRRGIYGYTF. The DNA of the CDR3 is TGTGCCAGCAGTGTTCGGCGAGGGATCTATGGCTACACCTTC.

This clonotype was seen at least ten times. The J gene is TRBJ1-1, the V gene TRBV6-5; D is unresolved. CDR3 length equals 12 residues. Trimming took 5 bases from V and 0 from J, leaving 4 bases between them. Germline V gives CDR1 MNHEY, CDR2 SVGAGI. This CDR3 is CASSHLNTEAFF. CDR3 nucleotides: TGTGCCAGCAGTCACTTGAACACTGAAGCTTTCTTT.

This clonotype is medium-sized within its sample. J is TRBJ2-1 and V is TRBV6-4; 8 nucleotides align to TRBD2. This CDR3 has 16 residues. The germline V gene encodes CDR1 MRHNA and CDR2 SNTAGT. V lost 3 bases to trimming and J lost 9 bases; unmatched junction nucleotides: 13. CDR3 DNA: TGTGCCAGCAGTGAGGGCGGCGGGAGCGGGAGTGGTGAGCAGTTCTTC. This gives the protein CASSEGGGSGSGEQFF.

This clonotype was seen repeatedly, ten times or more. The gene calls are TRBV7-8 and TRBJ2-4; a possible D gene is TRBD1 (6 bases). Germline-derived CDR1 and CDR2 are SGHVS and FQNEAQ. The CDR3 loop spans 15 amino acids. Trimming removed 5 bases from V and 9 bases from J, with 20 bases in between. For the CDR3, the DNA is TGTGCCAGCAGCCCACAGGGATATGGTGGAATCATTCAGTACTTC. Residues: CASSPQGYGGIIQYF. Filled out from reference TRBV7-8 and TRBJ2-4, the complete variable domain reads GAGVSQSPRYKVAKRGQDVALRCDPISGHVSLFWYQQALGQGPEFLTYFQNEAQLDKSGLPSDRFFAERPEGSVSTLKIQRTQQEDSAVYLCASSPQGYGGIIQYFGAGTRLSVL.

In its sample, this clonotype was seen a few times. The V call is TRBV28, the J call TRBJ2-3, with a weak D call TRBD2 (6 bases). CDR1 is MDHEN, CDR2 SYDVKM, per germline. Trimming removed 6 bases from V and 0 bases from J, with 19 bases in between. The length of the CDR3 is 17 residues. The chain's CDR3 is CASRLSIAVLSTDTQYF. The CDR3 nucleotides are TGTGCCAGCAGACTCTCCATAGCGGTTCTTAGCACAGATACGCAGTATTTT.

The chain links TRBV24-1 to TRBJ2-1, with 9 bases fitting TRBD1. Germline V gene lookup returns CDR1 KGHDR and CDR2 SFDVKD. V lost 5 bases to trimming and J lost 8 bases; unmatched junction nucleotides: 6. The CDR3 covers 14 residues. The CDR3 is CATSVTGGTDEQFF. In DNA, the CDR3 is TGTGCCACCAGTGTGACAGGGGGTACAGATGAGCAGTTCTTC.

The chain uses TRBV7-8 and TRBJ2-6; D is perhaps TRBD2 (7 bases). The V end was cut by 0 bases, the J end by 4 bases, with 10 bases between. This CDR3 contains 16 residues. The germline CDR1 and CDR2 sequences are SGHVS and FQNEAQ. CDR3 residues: CASSLAGGPGANVLTF. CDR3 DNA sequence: TGTGCCAGCAGCTTAGCGGGGGGGCCCGGGGCCAACGTCCTGACTTTC.

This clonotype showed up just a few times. In DNA, the CDR3 is TGCAGTGCTAGAGGACGGGGGGATGTGATGGACACTGAAGCTTTCTTT. Protein sequence: CSARGRGDVMDTEAFF. The V and J genes are TRBV20-1 and TRBJ1-1, with D possibly being TRBD1 (5 bases). The V gene lost 1 base and the J gene lost 3 bases, with 18 bases spanning the gap. CDR1 is DFQATT and CDR2 is SNEGSKA in the germline V gene (reference sequence). CDR3 length: 16 residues.

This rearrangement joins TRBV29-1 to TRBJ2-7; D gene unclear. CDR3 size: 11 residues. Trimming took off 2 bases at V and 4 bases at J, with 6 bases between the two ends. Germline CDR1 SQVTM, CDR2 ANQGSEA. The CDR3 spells CSVEWDYEQYF. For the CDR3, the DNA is TGCAGCGTTGAATGGGATTACGAGCAGTACTTC.

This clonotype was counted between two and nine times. The CDR3 coding sequence is TGTGCCAGCAGCCCACGCCGTGAGGGCATTCAGTACTTC. It translates to CASSPRREGIQYF. The chain has TRBV11-2 and TRBJ2-4; perhaps TRBD2 as D (5 bases). This CDR3 has 13 amino acids. CDR1 SGHAT and CDR2 FQNNGV come from the germline V gene. Trimming pared 5 bases from V and 9 bases from J, leaving 14 bases between. The complete variable domain, with remaining parts taken from reference TRBV11-2 and TRBJ2-4, reads EAGVAQSPRYKIIEKRQSVAFWCNPISGHATLYWYQQILGQGPKLLIQFQNNGVVDDSQLPKDRFSAERLKGVDSTLKIQPAKLEDSAVYLCASSPRREGIQYFGAGTRLSVL.

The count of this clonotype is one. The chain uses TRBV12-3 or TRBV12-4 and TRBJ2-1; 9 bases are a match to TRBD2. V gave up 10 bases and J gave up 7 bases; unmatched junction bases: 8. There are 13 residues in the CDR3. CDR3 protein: CATRASGVNEQFF. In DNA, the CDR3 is TGTGCCACCAGGGCTAGCGGGGTAAATGAGCAGTTCTTC.

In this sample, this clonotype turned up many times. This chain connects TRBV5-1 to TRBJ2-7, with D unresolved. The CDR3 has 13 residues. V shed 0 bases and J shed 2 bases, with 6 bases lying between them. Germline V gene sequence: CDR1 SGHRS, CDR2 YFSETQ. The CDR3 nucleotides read TGCGCCAGCAGCTTGGCCCGGGCCTACGAGCAGTACTTC. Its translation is CASSLARAYEQYF.

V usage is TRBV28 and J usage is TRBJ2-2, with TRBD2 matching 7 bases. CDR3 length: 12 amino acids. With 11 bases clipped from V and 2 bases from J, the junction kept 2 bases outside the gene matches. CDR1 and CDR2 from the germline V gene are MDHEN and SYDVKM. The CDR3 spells CAAGVNTGELFF. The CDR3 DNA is TGTGCCGCGGGGGTTAACACCGGGGAGCTGTTTTTT.

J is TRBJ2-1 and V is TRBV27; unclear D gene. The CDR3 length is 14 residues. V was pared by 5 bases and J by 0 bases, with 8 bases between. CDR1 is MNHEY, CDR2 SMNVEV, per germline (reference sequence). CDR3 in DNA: TGTGCCAGCAGTAATCTTGGCTCCTACAATGAGCAGTTCTTC. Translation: CASSNLGSYNEQFF.

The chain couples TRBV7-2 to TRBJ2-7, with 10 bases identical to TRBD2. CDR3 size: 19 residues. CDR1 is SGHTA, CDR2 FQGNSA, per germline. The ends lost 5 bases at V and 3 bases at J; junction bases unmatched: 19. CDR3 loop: CASSNSPGTSAPTDYEQYF. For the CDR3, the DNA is TGTGCCAGCAGCAACTCCCCCGGGACTAGCGCCCCGACAGACTACGAGCAGTACTTC. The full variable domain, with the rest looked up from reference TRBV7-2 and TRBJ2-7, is GAGVSQSPSNKVTEKGKDVELRCDPISGHTALYWYRQSLGQGLEFLIYFQGNSAPDKSGLPSDRFSAERTGGSVSTLTIQRTQQEDSAVYLCASSNSPGTSAPTDYEQYFGPGTRLTVT.

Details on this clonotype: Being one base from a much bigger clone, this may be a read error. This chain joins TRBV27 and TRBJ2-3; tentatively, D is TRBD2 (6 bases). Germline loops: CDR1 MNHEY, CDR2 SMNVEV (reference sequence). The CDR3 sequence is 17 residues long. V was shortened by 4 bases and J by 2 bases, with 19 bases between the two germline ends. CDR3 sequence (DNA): TGTGCCAGCAGTTCCTGGGGCGGGATAGGATACACAGATACGCAGTATTTT. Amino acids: CASSSWGGIGYTDTQYF.

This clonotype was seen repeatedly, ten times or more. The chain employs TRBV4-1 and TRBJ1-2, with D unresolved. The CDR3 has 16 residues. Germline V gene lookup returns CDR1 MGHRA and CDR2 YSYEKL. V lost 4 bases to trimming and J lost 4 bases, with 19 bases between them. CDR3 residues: CASSPDLGPRGYGYTF. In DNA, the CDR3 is TGCGCCAGCAGCCCTGACCTGGGTCCTCGCGGCTATGGCTACACCTTC.

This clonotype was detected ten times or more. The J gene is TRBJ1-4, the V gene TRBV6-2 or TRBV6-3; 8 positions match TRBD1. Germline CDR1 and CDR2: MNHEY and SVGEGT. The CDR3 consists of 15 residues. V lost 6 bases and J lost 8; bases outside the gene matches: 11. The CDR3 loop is CASRDGTGVYEKLFF. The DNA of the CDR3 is TGTGCCAGCAGGGATGGGACAGGAGTTTACGAAAAACTGTTTTTT.

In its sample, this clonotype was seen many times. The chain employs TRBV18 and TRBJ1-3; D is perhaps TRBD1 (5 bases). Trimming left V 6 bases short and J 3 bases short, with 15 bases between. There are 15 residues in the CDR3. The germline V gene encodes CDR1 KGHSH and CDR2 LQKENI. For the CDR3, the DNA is TGTGCCAGCTCGCCAGACAGACTTATTGGAAACACCATATATTTT. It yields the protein CASSPDRLIGNTIYF.

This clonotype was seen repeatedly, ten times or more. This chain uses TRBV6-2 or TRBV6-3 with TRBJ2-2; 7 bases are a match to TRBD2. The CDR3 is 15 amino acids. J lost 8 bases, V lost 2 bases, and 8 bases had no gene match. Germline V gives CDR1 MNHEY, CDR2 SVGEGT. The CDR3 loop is CASSYAPSGGGELFF. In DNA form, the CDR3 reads TGTGCCAGCAGTTACGCGCCTAGCGGAGGGGGGGAGCTGTTTTTT.

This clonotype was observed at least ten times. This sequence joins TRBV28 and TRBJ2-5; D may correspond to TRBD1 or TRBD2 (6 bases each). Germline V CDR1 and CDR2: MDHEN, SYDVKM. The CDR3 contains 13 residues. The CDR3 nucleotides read TGTGGAACGGGGGCCGGGATCTTCGAGACCCAGTACTTC. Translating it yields CGTGAGIFETQYF.

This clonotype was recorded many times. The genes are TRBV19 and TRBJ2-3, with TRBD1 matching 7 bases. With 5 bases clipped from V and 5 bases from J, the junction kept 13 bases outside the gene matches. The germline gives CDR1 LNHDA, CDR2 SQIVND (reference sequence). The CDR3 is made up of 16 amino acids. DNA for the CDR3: TGTGCCAGTAGTTTCCCTAGGGGGCCCTCTGGAGATACGCAGTATTTT. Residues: CASSFPRGPSGDTQYF.

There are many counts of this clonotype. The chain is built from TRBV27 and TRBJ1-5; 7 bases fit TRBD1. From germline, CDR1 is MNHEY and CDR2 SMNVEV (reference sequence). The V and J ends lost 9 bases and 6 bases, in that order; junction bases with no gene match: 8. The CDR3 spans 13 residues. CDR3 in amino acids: CASGQAMGQPQHF. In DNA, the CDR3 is TGTGCCAGTGGACAGGCCATGGGTCAGCCCCAGCATTTT.

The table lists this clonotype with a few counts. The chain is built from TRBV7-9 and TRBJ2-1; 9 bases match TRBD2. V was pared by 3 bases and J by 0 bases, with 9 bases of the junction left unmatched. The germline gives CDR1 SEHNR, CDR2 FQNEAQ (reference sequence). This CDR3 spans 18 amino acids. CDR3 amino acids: CASSLGLAGTSSYNEQFF. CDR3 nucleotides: TGTGCCAGCAGCTTGGGTCTAGCGGGAACAAGCTCCTACAATGAGCAGTTCTTC.

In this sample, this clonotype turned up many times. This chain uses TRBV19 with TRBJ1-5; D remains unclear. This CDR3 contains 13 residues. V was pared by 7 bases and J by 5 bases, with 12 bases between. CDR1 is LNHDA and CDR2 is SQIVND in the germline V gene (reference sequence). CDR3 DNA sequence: TGTGCCAGTATGAATGGGTACGATCAGCCCCAGCATTTT. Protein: CASMNGYDQPQHF.

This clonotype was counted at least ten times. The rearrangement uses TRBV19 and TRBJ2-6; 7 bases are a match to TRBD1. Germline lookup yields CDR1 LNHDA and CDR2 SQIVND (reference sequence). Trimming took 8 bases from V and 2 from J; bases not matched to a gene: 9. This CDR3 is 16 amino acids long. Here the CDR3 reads CASSSTGKPGANVLTF. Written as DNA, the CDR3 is TGTGCCAGTTCTTCGACAGGGAAGCCTGGGGCCAACGTCCTGACTTTC.

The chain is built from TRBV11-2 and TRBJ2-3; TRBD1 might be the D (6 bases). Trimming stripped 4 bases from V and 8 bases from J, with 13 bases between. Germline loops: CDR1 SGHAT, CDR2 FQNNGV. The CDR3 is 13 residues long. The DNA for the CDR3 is TGTGCCAGCAGCTCACAGGGCTTCAGTACGCAGTATTTT. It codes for CASSSQGFSTQYF. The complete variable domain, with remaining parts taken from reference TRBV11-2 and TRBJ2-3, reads EAGVAQSPRYKIIEKRQSVAFWCNPISGHATLYWYQQILGQGPKLLIQFQNNGVVDDSQLPKDRFSAERLKGVDSTLKIQPAKLEDSAVYLCASSSQGFSTQYFGPGTRLTVL.

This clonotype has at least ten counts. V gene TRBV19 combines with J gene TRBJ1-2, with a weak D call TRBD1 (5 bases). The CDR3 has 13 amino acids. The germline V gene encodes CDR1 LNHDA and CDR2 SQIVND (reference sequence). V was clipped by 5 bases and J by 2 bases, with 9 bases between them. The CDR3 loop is CASSQGRNYGYTF. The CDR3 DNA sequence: TGTGCCAGTAGTCAGGGACGGAACTATGGCTACACCTTC.

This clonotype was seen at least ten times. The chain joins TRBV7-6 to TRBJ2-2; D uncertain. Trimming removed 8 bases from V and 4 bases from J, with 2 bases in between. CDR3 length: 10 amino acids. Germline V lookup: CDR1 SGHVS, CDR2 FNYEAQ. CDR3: CASGTGELFF. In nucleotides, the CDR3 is TGTGCCAGCGGCACCGGGGAGCTGTTTTTT.

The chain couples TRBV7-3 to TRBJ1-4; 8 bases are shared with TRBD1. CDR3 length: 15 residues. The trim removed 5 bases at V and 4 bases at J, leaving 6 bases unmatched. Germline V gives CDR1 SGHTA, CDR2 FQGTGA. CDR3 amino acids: CASSPGQGGNEKLFF. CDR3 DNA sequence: TGTGCCAGCAGCCCCGGACAGGGAGGTAATGAAAAACTGTTTTTT.

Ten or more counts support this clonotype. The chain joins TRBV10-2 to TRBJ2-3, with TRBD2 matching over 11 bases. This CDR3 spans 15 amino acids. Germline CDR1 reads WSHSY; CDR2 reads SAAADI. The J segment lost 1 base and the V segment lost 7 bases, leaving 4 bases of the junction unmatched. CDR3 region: CASTGLADGTDTQYF. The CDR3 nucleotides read TGCGCCAGCACGGGACTAGCGGATGGCACAGATACGCAGTATTTT.

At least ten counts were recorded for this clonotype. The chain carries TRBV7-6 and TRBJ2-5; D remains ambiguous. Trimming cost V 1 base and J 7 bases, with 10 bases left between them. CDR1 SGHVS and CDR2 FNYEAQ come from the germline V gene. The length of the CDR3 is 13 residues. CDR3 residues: CASSLGSTGTQYF. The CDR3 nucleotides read TGTGCCAGCAGCTTAGGCTCAACTGGGACCCAGTACTTC.